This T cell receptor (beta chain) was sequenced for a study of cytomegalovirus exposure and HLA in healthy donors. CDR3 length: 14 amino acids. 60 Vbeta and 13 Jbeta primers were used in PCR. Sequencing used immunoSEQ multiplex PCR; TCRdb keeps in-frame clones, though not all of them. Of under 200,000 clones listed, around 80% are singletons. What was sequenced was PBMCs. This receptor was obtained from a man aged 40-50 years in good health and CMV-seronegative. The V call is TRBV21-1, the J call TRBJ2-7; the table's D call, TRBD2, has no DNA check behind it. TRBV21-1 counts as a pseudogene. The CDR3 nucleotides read TGTGCCAGCAGCAAATTAGCGGGGGACTACGAGCAGTACTTC. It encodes CASSKLAGDYEQYF.